These T cell receptor beta chains were read from a single sample in a study of early T cells in non-severe SARS-CoV-2 infection. TCRdb re-analysed the 5' RACE reads in MiXCR, keeping a single row per CDR3 protein. This table holds tens of thousands of distinct CDR3 sequences, 13% found once. Source material: whole blood. The source of these receptors is an adult who was a healthcare worker with PCR-confirmed SARS-CoV-2 infection or an uninfected control (not recorded which). CDR3s include the opening cysteine and the closing phenylalanine or tryptophan. A D gene is named only where the DNA matches it firmly. Clone size is stated in some rows and not others, as once, few, many or a class when expanded.

D gene	V gene	J gene	clone size	CDR3 DNA	CDR3 protein
-	TRBV12-3/TRBV12-4	TRBJ2-4	few	TGTGCCAGCAGTTTGGGAATGGCCAAAAACATTCAGTACTTC	CASSLGMAKNIQYF
-	TRBV3-1	TRBJ2-7	many	TGTGCCAGCAGCTTCCGCGGAAGTCAGCAGTACTTC	CASSFRGSQQYF
TRBD1	TRBV14	TRBJ1-5	many	TGTGCCAGCAGCCAGTCAGGGGGATCTAGCAATCAGCCCCAGCATTTT	CASSQSGGSSNQPQHF
-	TRBV6-5	TRBJ1-1	many	TGTGCCAGCAGACTCGCCCGAGGTACTGAAGCTTTCTTT	CASRLARGTEAFF
TRBD2	TRBV19	TRBJ2-1	many	TGTGCCAGTACCAGCGGGGGGGGTTACAATGAGCAGTTCTTC	CASTSGGGYNEQFF
-	TRBV20-1	TRBJ2-3	-	TGCAGTGCTAGTAATCCAAGCGTCCCAACAGATACGCAGTATTTT	CSASNPSVPTDTQYF
-	TRBV7-6	TRBJ2-5	-	TGTGCCAGCAGCGCGGCGCGGGAGACCCAGTACTTC	CASSAARETQYF
TRBD1	TRBV29-1	TRBJ1-2	-	TGCAGCGCTGGACAGGGGGACTATGGCTACACCTTC	CSAGQGDYGYTF
TRBD1	TRBV5-4	TRBJ2-7	-	TGTGCCAGCAGCTCTCGGGACAGGGGAAGGTACGAGCAGTACTTC	CASSSRDRGRYEQYF
TRBD1	TRBV6-1	TRBJ2-7	few	TGTGCCAGCAGTCCGGGACAGGGGATCCACGAGCAGTACTTC	CASSPGQGIHEQYF
-	TRBV5-1	TRBJ2-1	-	TGCGCCAGCAGCGTAAGGGCGGGGTATTACAATGAGCAGTTCTTC	CASSVRAGYYNEQFF
-	TRBV29-1	TRBJ2-5	many	TGCAGCGTTGAGGGGGATTCGGCTTTAGAGACCCAGTACTTC	CSVEGDSALETQYF
-	TRBV6-2/TRBV6-3	TRBJ2-3	few	TGTGCCAGCAGCCGTAGGGGCGGACCTACGGATACGCAGTATTTT	CASSRRGGPTDTQYF
TRBD1	TRBV20-1	TRBJ1-6	few	TGCAGTGCCCCCGGCGGGACAGGCGCACCCCTCCACTTT	CSAPGGTGAPLHF
TRBD1	TRBV9	TRBJ1-1	-	TGTGCCAGCAGCGTGGAACAGGGGGCGCGTCCGAACACTGAAGCTTTCTTT	CASSVEQGARPNTEAFF
TRBD2	TRBV4-1	TRBJ2-1	many	TGCGCCAGCAGCCCGGGAGCGGGGGGTGGGAATGAGCAGTTCTTC	CASSPGAGGGNEQFF
TRBD1	TRBV6-5	TRBJ2-5	-	TGTGCCAGCGGAGGACAGGGGGGGCGAGAGACCCAGTACTTC	CASGGQGGRETQYF
TRBD1	TRBV5-1	TRBJ2-5	few	TGCGCCAGCAGCCCCGAGCAGGGGGTACGAGAGACCCAGTACTTC	CASSPEQGVRETQYF
-	TRBV20-1	TRBJ1-4	-	TGCAGTGCCCGTCGCGAGGGAAGGGGGAACGAAAAACTGTTTTTT	CSARREGRGNEKLFF
-	TRBV7-2	TRBJ2-1	-	TGTGCCAGCAGCTTAGCGCTACTGGGGAATGAGCAGTTCTTC	CASSLALLGNEQFF
-	TRBV5-1	TRBJ2-5	many	TGCGCCAGCAGCTTGCATACAGGGCATACCCAAGAGACCCAGTACTTC	CASSLHTGHTQETQYF
-	TRBV29-1	TRBJ1-1	-	TGCAGCGTTGTAGTGTCAGGGCGCGGGACTGAAGCTTTCTTT	CSVVVSGRGTEAFF
-	TRBV11-3	TRBJ2-1	-	TGTGCCAGCAGCTTAGACGGCCTGAGGGTCAACGACAATGAGCAGTTCTTC	CASSLDGLRVNDNEQFF
-	TRBV4-1	TRBJ1-4	many	TGCGCCAGCAGCCAAAGCCAGGTTGGAGATGAAAAACTGTTTTTT	CASSQSQVGDEKLFF
-	TRBV7-3	TRBJ1-2	few	TGTGCCAGCAGCTTCGGGGGCGGCAGTGTATCGGGCTATGGCTACACCTTC	CASSFGGGSVSGYGYTF
-	TRBV7-2	TRBJ1-3	many	TGTGCCAGCACTCCTCGGGGCGGTCCTGGAAACACCATATATTTT	CASTPRGGPGNTIYF
TRBD1	TRBV2	TRBJ2-1	few	TGTGCCAGTTCAGGGGGAGTGGGCAATGAGCAGTTCTTC	CASSGGVGNEQFF
TRBD2	TRBV7-8	TRBJ2-5	-	TGTGCCAGCAGCTTCTCTGGACTAGCGGGGGAACAAGAGACCCAGTACTTC	CASSFSGLAGEQETQYF
-	TRBV18	TRBJ1-1	few	TGTGCCAGCTCACCCTCGAGCGCGGATCTATTGAACACTGAAGCTTTCTTT	CASSPSSADLLNTEAFF
-	TRBV7-3	TRBJ1-1	-	TGTGCCAGCAGCTTAACCGGGGGTCCCATGAACACTGAAGCTTTCTTT	CASSLTGGPMNTEAFF
-	TRBV13	TRBJ1-1	few	TGTGCCAGCAGCTTACTAGGGATAAGTGAAGCTTTCTTT	CASSLLGISEAFF
TRBD1	TRBV7-2	TRBJ2-3	-	TGTGCCAGCAGCGCGACAGGGCCTACAGATACGCAGTATTTT	CASSATGPTDTQYF
TRBD1	TRBV11-2	TRBJ2-3	few	TGTGCCAGCAGCACCCGGACAGGGTACGGCACAGATACGCAGTATTTT	CASSTRTGYGTDTQYF
-	TRBV5-1	TRBJ1-1	few	TGCGCCAGCAGCTTGGCGCGGCTGAACACTGAAGCTTTCTTT	CASSLARLNTEAFF
-	TRBV7-9	TRBJ2-1	many	TGTGCCAGCAGCTTACCCGACATCCGCTCCTACAATGAGCAGTTCTTC	CASSLPDIRSYNEQFF
-	TRBV7-2	TRBJ2-1	few	TGTGCCAGCAGCTTAATGTGGGGAAGGGGGAGCAATGAGCAGTTCTTC	CASSLMWGRGSNEQFF
-	TRBV4-1	TRBJ1-2	-	TGCGCCAGCAGCCTCTACGTAGGGGCGCGGGGCTACACCTTC	CASSLYVGARGYTF
TRBD1	TRBV6-5	TRBJ2-7	-	TGTGCCAGCAGCAAAGGGTACAGGGGGCGCGGAGAGCAGTACTTC	CASSKGYRGRGEQYF
-	TRBV20-1	TRBJ1-3	-	TGCAGTGCTGTAATGGACTCTGGAAACGCCATATATTTT	CSAVMDSGNAIYF
-	TRBV21-1	TRBJ2-7	few	TGTGCCAGCAGCAAAAAAGCGGATTCCTACGAGCAGTACTTC	CASSKKADSYEQYF
-	TRBV19	TRBJ2-3	-	TGTGCCAGTAGTATTATGGATACGCAGTATTTT	CASSIMDTQYF
-	TRBV2	TRBJ2-7	once	TGTGCCACCAAGCTCAGGGACGAGGGGCACGAGCAGTACTTC	CATKLRDEGHEQYF
-	TRBV11-2	TRBJ2-5	many	TGTGCCAGCAGCCCGACGTCGGTTTCGGAGACCCAGTACTTC	CASSPTSVSETQYF
TRBD1	TRBV4-3	TRBJ1-6	many	TGCGCCAGCAGCCAAGAGGAGAACAGGGGAAGCTCCTATAATTCACCCCTCCACTTT	CASSQEENRGSSYNSPLHF
-	TRBV20-1	TRBJ2-7	few	TGCAGTGCTACAGGGGTGTACGAGCAGTACTTC	CSATGVYEQYF
-	TRBV20-1	TRBJ2-5	few	TGCAGTGCAAATGGGCCTCCCCCCGGGGAGACCCAGTACTTC	CSANGPPPGETQYF
-	TRBV18	TRBJ2-5	-	TGTGCCAGCTCACCCCGGGACTCTGTAGAGACCCAGTACTTC	CASSPRDSVETQYF
TRBD1	TRBV7-8	TRBJ1-1	many	TGTGCCAGCAGCGAACGGGGACAGGGAGAGACTGAAGCTTTCTTT	CASSERGQGETEAFF
-	TRBV4-3	TRBJ1-6	-	TGCGCCAGCAGCCAACTGAGTAATTCACCCCTCCACTTT	CASSQLSNSPLHF
-	TRBV6-1	TRBJ2-3	once	TGTGCCAGCAGTGAACAGAGCACCCGCACAGATACGCAGTATTTT	CASSEQSTRTDTQYF
-	TRBV18	TRBJ1-1	-	TGTGCCAGCTCAGGGACGGGACAACGCACTGAAGCTTTCTTT	CASSGTGQRTEAFF
TRBD2	TRBV20-1	TRBJ2-7	few	TGCAGTGCTACACCTCTAGCGGGGGAAGAATACGAGCAGTACTTC	CSATPLAGEEYEQYF
-	TRBV5-5	TRBJ2-3	-	TGTGCCAGCAGCTTGGAGTTTGCAGGGGATAGCACAGATACGCAGTATTTT	CASSLEFAGDSTDTQYF
-	TRBV29-1	TRBJ1-1	-	TGCAGCGTTGAAGGGGTGAACAGGATGAACACTGAAGCTTTCTTT	CSVEGVNRMNTEAFF
TRBD2	TRBV6-6	TRBJ2-2	few	TGTGCCAGCAGTTCGACTAGCGCCGGGGGGACCGGGGAGCTGTTTTTT	CASSSTSAGGTGELFF
TRBD1	TRBV29-1	TRBJ1-1	few	TGCAGCGTAGGACAGGGTGGGTCCACTGAAGCTTTCTTT	CSVGQGGSTEAFF
-	TRBV7-9	TRBJ2-7	-	TGTGCCAGCAGCGGGCGTGGCTCGCGCGACGACGAGCAGTACTTC	CASSGRGSRDDEQYF
TRBD1	TRBV6-6	TRBJ2-3	few	TGTGCCAGCAGTTCTCGGACAGGGGGGAGCACAGATACGCAGTATTTT	CASSSRTGGSTDTQYF
-	TRBV4-3	TRBJ1-2	many	TGCGCCAGCAGCCAACATAAAAACTATGGCTACACCTTC	CASSQHKNYGYTF